Listed here is a single T cell receptor beta chain. Its antigen is unidentified. The data were taken from a study of cytomegalovirus exposure and HLA in healthy donors. Study-wide results and limits: Reports state that TCR beta sequences accurately predicted most subjects' HLA-A and HLA-B alleles.

CDR3 size: 15 residues. Unmatched junction bases numbered 2, after V lost 1 base and J lost 3 bases. CDR1 and CDR2 (germline): MNHEY, SMNVEV (reference sequence). Primers for the PCR totalled 60 Vbeta and 13 Jbeta. TCRdb's table, derived via immunoSEQ multiplex PCR, lists solely in-frame clones and lacks some. The data hold a few hundred thousand clones, with around 89% observed a single time. The sequenced sample was PBMCs. The clonotype comes from a woman younger than 35 in good health and CMV-seronegative. This chain connects TRBV27 to TRBJ2-3; TRBD2 aligns across 9 bases. The CDR3 region is CASSLWLAGTDTQYF. As DNA, the CDR3 is TGTGCCAGCAGTTTATGGCTAGCGGGGACAGATACGCAGTATTTT.